The 22 T cell receptor beta chains below were found in one sample sequenced in a study of human T cells and chemical hapten exposure. TCRdb recomputed calls from the 5' RACE reads with MiXCR, one row per CDR3 protein. The repertoire holds roughly 110,000 distinct CDR3 sequences, with approximately 20% as singletons. Extraction yielded total RNA from whole blood (unfractionated). The receptors were gathered from a human donor in good health.

This clonotype was observed a few times. The chain links TRBV28 to TRBJ1-2; maybe TRBD1 (5 bases). CDR1 and CDR2 from the germline V gene are MDHEN and SYDVKM. The germline V and J ends were trimmed by 8 bases and 4 bases, with 17 bases remaining between them. The CDR3 contains 14 residues. DNA for the CDR3: TGTGCCAGCCTACCAGGAGACAGACCCTATGGCTACACCTTC. As protein: CASLPGDRPYGYTF.

This clonotype was detected a few times. V and J are TRBV29-1 and TRBJ1-1; maybe TRBD1 (5 bases). The V and J ends lost 4 bases and 0 bases respectively, with 21 bases between them. The CDR3 length is 17 residues. The germline gives CDR1 SQVTM, CDR2 ANQGSEA. CDR3 sequence: CSVVGKLGTTLNTEAFF. For the CDR3, the DNA is TGCAGCGTTGTGGGAAAACTTGGGACCACCCTGAACACTGAAGCTTTCTTT.

This chain joins TRBV3-1 and TRBJ2-3, with D uncertain. This CDR3 has 14 residues. Germline CDR1 LGHDT, CDR2 YNNKEL (reference sequence). Trimming took 5 bases from V and 0 from J, leaving 9 bases between them. CDR3 nucleotides: TGTGCCAGCAGCTACAGCTCTAGCACAGATACGCAGTATTTT. Protein: CASSYSSSTDTQYF.

The V call is TRBV11-2, the J call TRBJ1-1; tentatively, D is TRBD1 (6 bases). Germline CDR1 and CDR2: SGHAT and FQNNGV. V was shortened by 1 base and J by 3 bases, with 18 bases between the two germline ends. This CDR3 is built from 17 residues. The CDR3 region has the DNA TGTGCCAGCAGCTTAGTCTCGCCGAGGGGGGGACACACTGAAGCTTTCTTT. It is translated as CASSLVSPRGGHTEAFF.

CDR3 DNA sequence: TGTGCCAGCAGCCAAGACGGGAAACTGTTTTTT. Its translation is CASSQDGKLFF. The V call is TRBV3-1, the J call TRBJ1-4; D gene uncertain. The CDR3 loop spans 11 amino acids. Germline assignment: CDR1 LGHDT and CDR2 YNNKEL (reference sequence). Trimming took 0 bases from V and 11 from J, leaving 4 bases between them.

This clonotype was counted between two and nine times. The genes are TRBV7-6 and TRBJ1-4; D is undetermined. V was cut by 5 bases and J by 9 bases, with 19 bases left in between. The CDR3 sequence is 15 residues long. The germline V gene encodes CDR1 SGHVS and CDR2 FNYEAQ. The CDR3 DNA sequence: TGTGCCAGCAGCATGCCTCTGGGGTCGGGTCAAAAACTGTTTTTT. It translates to CASSMPLGSGQKLFF.

The chain links TRBV3-1 to TRBJ1-1; D is undetermined. V lost 0 bases and J 1 base, leaving 9 bases between the germline ends. There are 15 residues in the CDR3. Per germline, CDR1 LGHDT and CDR2 YNNKEL (reference sequence). The CDR3 loop reads CASSQETRPNTEAFF. Here the CDR3 DNA reads TGTGCCAGCAGCCAAGAAACCAGACCGAACACTGAAGCTTTCTTT.

The J gene is TRBJ2-1, the V gene TRBV27; no clear D. The CDR3 sequence is 14 residues long. V gave up 6 bases and J gave up 4 bases, with 13 bases separating them. The germline CDR1 and CDR2 sequences are MNHEY and SMNVEV (reference sequence). CDR3 region: CASSPGLGYNEQFF. Written as DNA, the CDR3 is TGTGCCAGCAGCCCCGGGCTAGGATACAATGAGCAGTTCTTC.

This clonotype was seen ten or more times. CDR3 sequence (DNA): TGTGCCAGCAGTTTCTCCCCAGATACGCAGTATTTT. This codes for CASSFSPDTQYF. The rearrangement links TRBV12-3 or TRBV12-4 to TRBJ2-3; no clear D gene. V lost 3 bases to trimming and J lost 4 bases, with 5 bases between them. This CDR3 is 12 amino acids long.

V is TRBV29-1 and J is TRBJ2-2; perhaps TRBD2 as D (5 bases). The CDR3 has 15 residues. V dropped 0 bases and J dropped 5 bases, with 13 bases sitting between them. CDR1 and CDR2 (germline): SQVTM, ANQGSEA. CDR3 nucleotide sequence: TGCAGCGTTGAAGATCCGGAACCGGGGACCGGGGAGCTGTTTTTT. Translation: CSVEDPEPGTGELFF.

The gene calls are TRBV7-8 and TRBJ1-3; D gene uncertain. Germline V CDR1 and CDR2: SGHVS, FQNEAQ. There are 15 residues in the CDR3. Between the trimmed V and J ends, which lost 1 base and 4 bases, there was a span of 11 bases. CDR3 DNA sequence: TGTGCCAGCAGCTTAGTTCTGGGAAGGGGAAACACCATATATTTT. Protein product: CASSLVLGRGNTIYF.

The rearrangement joins TRBV27 to TRBJ1-5; D gene unclear. The CDR3 spans 14 residues. The V gene lost 3 bases and the J gene lost 0 bases, with 6 bases spanning the gap. The germline CDR1 and CDR2 sequences are MNHEY and SMNVEV (reference sequence). The CDR3 protein is CASSFTDSNQPQHF. The CDR3 DNA reads as TGTGCCAGCAGTTTCACAGATAGCAATCAGCCCCAGCATTTT.

The chain is built from TRBV3-1 and TRBJ1-1; D not certain. V was trimmed by 0 bases and J by 8 bases, leaving 13 bases between them. In germline, CDR1 is LGHDT, CDR2 YNNKEL (reference sequence). The CDR3 spans 14 residues. The CDR3 sequence is CASSQEVGQAEAFF. The CDR3 nucleotides read TGTGCCAGCAGCCAAGAGGTCGGTCAGGCCGAAGCTTTCTTT.

Only a few counts were recorded for this clonotype. The rearrangement uses TRBV10-3 and TRBJ2-7, with D hard to call. The V and J ends lost 5 bases and 0 bases respectively, with 8 bases between them. The CDR3 has 13 residues. Germline V CDR1 and CDR2: ENHRY, SYGVKD. CDR3 sequence (DNA): TGTGCCATCAGTCAACGGAGCTCCTACGAGCAGTACTTC. As protein: CAISQRSSYEQYF.

The CDR3 DNA sequence: TGTGCCAGCAGTGGGGGGGTACAGGGGTTTGAAAAACTGTTTTTT. Its protein is CASSGGVQGFEKLFF. The J gene is TRBJ1-4, the V gene TRBV6-1; TRBD1 matches 7 bases. CDR3 length: 15 residues. The germline V gene encodes CDR1 MNHNS and CDR2 SASEGT. J gave up 7 bases and V 4 bases, and 9 bases lay outside the gene matches.

This clonotype was found a few times. J is TRBJ2-3 and V is TRBV28; 8 bases agree with TRBD1. The trim removed 7 bases at V and 4 bases at J, leaving 16 bases unmatched. Germline V gene sequence: CDR1 MDHEN, CDR2 SYDVKM. The CDR3 contains 17 residues. CDR3: CASTLDRVRSGADTQYF. CDR3 bases: TGTGCCAGCACCTTGGACAGGGTTCGGTCGGGTGCAGATACGCAGTATTTT.

This clonotype was found a few times. CDR3 in amino acids: CASSFSLQGIGPQYF. CDR3 in DNA: TGTGCCAGCAGTTTCTCCCTACAGGGGATCGGTCCGCAGTACTTC. The rearrangement links TRBV28 to TRBJ2-7; 7 bases line up with TRBD1. This CDR3 spans 15 amino acids. J gave up 9 bases and V 3 bases, and 14 bases lay outside the gene matches. From germline, CDR1 is MDHEN and CDR2 SYDVKM.

This clonotype has a count of ten or more. The chain is built from TRBV9 and TRBJ2-4, with 16 bases that match TRBD2. Losses at the gene ends were 3 bases for V and 6 bases for J; bases not matched to a gene: 6. CDR1 is SGDLS and CDR2 is YYNGEE in the germline V gene. This CDR3 is built from 17 residues. The CDR3 here is CASSGGTSGRVGNIQYF. DNA for the CDR3: TGTGCCAGCAGCGGTGGGACTAGCGGGAGGGTGGGAAACATTCAGTACTTC.

This chain uses TRBV11-3 with TRBJ2-3; TRBD2 matches at 9 bases. The CDR3 spans 15 residues. Germline values: CDR1 SGHNT, CDR2 YENEEA. Trimming at V came to 3 bases and at J to 3 bases, leaving 4 bases not matched to a gene. The CDR3 here is CASSFGTSRTDTQYF. In DNA, the CDR3 is TGTGCCAGCAGCTTTGGGACTAGCAGGACAGATACGCAGTATTTT.

This clonotype was observed a single time. The chain is built from TRBV5-1 and TRBJ2-7, with no clear D. From germline, CDR1 is SGHRS and CDR2 YFSETQ. CDR3 size: 14 residues. The germline V and J ends were trimmed by 3 bases and 4 bases, with 14 bases remaining between them. CDR3 nucleotides: TGCGCCAGCAGCTCCGGGCCGGCGGCTTACGAGCAGTACTTC. Its protein product is CASSSGPAAYEQYF.

The chain joins TRBV5-1 to TRBJ1-6; no clear D. The CDR3 spans 15 residues. The germline gives CDR1 SGHRS, CDR2 YFSETQ. V was shortened by 2 bases and J by 0 bases, with 6 bases between the two germline ends. The DNA for the CDR3 is TGCGCCAGCAGCTTCCGGGACTCCTATAATTCACCCCTCCACTTT. Translating gives CASSFRDSYNSPLHF.

This clonotype showed up just a few times. The rearrangement links TRBV28 to TRBJ2-2, with D unresolved. With 6 bases removed from V and 4 bases from J, the gap between germline ends came to 6 bases. Germline CDR1 MDHEN, CDR2 SYDVKM. The length of the CDR3 is 12 residues. CDR3 residues: CASSAPTGELFF. The CDR3 DNA sequence: TGTGCCAGCAGCGCGCCCACCGGGGAGCTGTTTTTT.